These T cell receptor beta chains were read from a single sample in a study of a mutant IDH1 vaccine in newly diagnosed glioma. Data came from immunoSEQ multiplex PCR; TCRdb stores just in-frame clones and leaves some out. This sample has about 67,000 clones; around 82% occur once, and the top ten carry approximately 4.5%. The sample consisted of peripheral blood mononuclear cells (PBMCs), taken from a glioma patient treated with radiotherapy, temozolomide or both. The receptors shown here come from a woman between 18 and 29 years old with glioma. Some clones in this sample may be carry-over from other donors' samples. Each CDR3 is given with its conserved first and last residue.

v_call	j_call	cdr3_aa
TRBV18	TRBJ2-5	CASSPGQETQYF
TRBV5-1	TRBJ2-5	CASSLEGAGGETQYF
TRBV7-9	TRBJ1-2	CASSLGAVSQGPGYTF
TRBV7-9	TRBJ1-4	CASSFGAGGREKLFF
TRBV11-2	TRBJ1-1	CASSTRTGGVGAFF
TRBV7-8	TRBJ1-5	CASRRTGGEGPQHF
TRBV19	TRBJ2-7	CASLGQESSYEQYF
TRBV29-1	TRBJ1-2	CSVENGYTF
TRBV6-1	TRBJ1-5	CASRDGTAGQPQHF
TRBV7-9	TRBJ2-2	CASSLMGTGELFF
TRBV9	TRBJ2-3	CASSVLSGGTDTQYF
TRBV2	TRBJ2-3	CASMKGIPPDTQYF
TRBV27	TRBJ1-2	CASTPLLGQGVNYGYTF
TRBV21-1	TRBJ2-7	CASSKPAGGTYEQYF
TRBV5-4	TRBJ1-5	CASSLEPGQVGEAQHF
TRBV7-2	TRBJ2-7	CASSLASGGANEQYF
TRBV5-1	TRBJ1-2	CASSLGGTGHYGYTF